The clone carrying this TCR beta chain has a count of ten or more. Molecular barcoded adaptors covering alpha/delta and beta/gamma chains were used on approximately 440 ng RNA. One entry per CDR3 protein, called by TCRdb with MiXCR from the reads. This table has tens of thousands of distinct CDR3 sequences, roughly an eighth appearing once. Deletions cut 5 bases from V and 5 bases from J, with 19 bases between. The CDR3 has 16 residues. This record belongs to a study of read filtering for tumor transcriptome and immune sequencing. Looking at the study overall: Revised staging placed eight or nine patients in R-ISS I, over 15 in II, about seven in III. DNase treatment preceded whole-transcriptome library preparation.

This rearrangement joins TRBV12-3 or TRBV12-4 to TRBJ2-1, with D perhaps assigned TRBD1 or TRBD2 (7 bases each). This clonotype was sampled from a donor aged 40 or over with multiple myeloma. The sample taken for sequencing was a population of CD138-negative cells sorted from bone marrow. This chain's CDR3 is CASSLRGGAGHNEQFF. The CDR3 DNA is TGTGCCAGCAGTCTCAGGGGGGGAGCGGGCCACAATGAGCAGTTCTTC.